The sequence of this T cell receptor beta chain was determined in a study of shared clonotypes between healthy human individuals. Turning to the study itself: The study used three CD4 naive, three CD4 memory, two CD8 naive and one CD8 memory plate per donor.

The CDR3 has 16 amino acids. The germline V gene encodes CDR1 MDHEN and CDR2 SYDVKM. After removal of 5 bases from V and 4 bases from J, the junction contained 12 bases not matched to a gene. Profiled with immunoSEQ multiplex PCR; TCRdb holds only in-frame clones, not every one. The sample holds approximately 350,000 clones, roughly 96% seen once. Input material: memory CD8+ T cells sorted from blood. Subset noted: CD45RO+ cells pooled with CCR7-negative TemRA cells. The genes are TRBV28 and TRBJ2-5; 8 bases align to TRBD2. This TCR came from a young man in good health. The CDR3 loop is CASSPTLAVGRETQYF. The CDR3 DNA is TGTGCCAGCAGTCCTACACTAGCGGTCGGGAGAGAGACCCAGTACTTC.